In this sample, the clone carrying this T cell receptor beta chain turned up a few times. Its antigen is still unknown. This record comes from a study of T cells in Graves' hyperthyroidism and ophthalmopathy. Whole-study results and caveats: Peripheral blood also featured most of the thyroid clonotypes expanded above 0.001.

RNA transcripts provided the source from which TCR beta CDR3 regions were amplified. Using the HTBI primer set, a first-round RT-PCR was run on the TCR CDR3. A single record per CDR3 protein comes from TCRdb applying MiXCR to the multiplex PCR reads. The table shows approximately 690,000 distinct CDR3 sequences, with around 20% occurring only once. This CDR3 region has 14 residues. Deletions cut 2 bases from V and 4 bases from J, with 14 bases between. CDR1 GTSNPN and CDR2 SVGIG come from the germline V gene (reference sequence). From 10 ml of fresh peripheral blood, PBMCs were isolated. This sequence originates from a man younger than 45 with Graves' ophthalmopathy. J is TRBJ1-2 and V is TRBV30; D remains unclear. Sequencing was done on a sample of blood. The CDR3 sequence: CAWSQDPSTYGYTF. The DNA for the CDR3 is TGTGCCTGGAGTCAGGACCCAAGCACCTATGGCTACACCTTC.